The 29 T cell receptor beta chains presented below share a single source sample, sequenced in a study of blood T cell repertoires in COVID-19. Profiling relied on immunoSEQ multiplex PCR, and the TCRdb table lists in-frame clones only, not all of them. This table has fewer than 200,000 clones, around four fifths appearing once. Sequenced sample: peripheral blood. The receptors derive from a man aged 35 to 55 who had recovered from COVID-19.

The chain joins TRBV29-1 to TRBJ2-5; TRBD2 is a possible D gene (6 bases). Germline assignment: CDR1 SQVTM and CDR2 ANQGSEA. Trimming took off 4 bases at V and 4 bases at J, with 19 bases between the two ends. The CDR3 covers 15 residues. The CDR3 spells CSVAGSGGARETQYF. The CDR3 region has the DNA TGCAGCGTTGCGGGGTCCGGGGGTGCGAGAGAGACCCAGTACTTC.

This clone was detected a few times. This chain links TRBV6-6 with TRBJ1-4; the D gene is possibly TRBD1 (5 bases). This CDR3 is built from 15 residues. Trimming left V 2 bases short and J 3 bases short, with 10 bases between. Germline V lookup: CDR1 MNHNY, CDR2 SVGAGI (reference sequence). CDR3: CASSYGAGSNEKLFF. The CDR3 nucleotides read TGTGCCAGCAGTTACGGGGCAGGGTCTAATGAAAAACTGTTTTTT.

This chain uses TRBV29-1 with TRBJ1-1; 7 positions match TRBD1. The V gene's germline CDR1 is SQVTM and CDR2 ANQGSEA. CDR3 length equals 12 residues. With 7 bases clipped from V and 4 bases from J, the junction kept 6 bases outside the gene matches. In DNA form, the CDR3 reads TGCAGCGGGGGGGACAGCGGCACTGAAGCTTTCTTT. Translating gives CSGGDSGTEAFF.

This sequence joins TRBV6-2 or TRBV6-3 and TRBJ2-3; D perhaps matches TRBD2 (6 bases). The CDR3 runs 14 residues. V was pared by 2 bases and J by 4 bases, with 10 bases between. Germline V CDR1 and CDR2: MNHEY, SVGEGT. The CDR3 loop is CASSYAGIPDTQYF. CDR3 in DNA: TGTGCCAGCAGTTACGCGGGAATCCCAGATACGCAGTATTTT.

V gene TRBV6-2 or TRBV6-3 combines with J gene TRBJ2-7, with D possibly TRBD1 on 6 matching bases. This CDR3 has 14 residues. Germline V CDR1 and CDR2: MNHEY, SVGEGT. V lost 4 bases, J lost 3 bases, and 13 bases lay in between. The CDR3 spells CASSFFSGVYEQYF. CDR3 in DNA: TGTGCCAGCAGTTTCTTCTCAGGGGTCTACGAGCAGTACTTC.

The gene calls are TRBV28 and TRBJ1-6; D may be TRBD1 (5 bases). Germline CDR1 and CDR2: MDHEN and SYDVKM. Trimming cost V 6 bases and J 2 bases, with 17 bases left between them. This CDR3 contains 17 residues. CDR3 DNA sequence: TGTGCCAGCAGATCTTTGACAGTAAATCCCTATAATTCACCCCTCCACTTT. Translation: CASRSLTVNPYNSPLHF.

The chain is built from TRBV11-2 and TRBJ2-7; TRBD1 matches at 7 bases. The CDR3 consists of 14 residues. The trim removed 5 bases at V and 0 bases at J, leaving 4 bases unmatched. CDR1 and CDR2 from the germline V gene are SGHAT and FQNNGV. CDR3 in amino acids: CASSPRTGSYEQYF. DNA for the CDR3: TGTGCCAGCAGCCCCAGGACAGGCTCCTACGAGCAGTACTTC.

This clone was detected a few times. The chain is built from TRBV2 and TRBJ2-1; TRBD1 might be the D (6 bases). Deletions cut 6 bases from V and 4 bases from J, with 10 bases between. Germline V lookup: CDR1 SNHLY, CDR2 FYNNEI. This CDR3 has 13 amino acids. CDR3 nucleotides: TGTGCCAGCAGAGCACAGGGTTACAATGAGCAGTTCTTC. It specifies CASRAQGYNEQFF.

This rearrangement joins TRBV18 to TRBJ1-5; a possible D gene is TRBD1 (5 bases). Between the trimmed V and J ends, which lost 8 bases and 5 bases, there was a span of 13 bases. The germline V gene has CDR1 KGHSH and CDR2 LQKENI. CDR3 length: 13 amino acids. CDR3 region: CASTQGPYQPQHF. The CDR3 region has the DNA TGTGCCAGCACTCAGGGTCCTTATCAGCCCCAGCATTTT.

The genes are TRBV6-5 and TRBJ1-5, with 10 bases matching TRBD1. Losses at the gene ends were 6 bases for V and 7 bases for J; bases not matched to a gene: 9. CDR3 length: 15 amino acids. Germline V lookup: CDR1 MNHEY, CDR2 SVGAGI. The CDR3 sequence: CASRGDRGLGQPQHF. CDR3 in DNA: TGTGCCAGCAGAGGCGACAGGGGGCTAGGACAGCCCCAGCATTTT.

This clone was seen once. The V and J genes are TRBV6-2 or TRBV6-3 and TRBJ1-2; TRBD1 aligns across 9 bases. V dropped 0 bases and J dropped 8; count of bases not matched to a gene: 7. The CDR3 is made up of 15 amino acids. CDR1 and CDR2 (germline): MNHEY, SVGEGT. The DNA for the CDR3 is TGTGCCAGCAGTTACTCCGGGACAGGGAGTCGAGGCTACACCTTC. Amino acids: CASSYSGTGSRGYTF.

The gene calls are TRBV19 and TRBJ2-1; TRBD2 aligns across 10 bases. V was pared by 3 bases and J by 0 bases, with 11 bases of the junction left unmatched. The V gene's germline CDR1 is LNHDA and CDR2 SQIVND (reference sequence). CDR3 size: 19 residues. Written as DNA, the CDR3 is TGTGCCAGTAGTATCCTGCTAGCGGGAGTGTTTTTCTCCTACAATGAGCAGTTCTTC. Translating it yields CASSILLAGVFFSYNEQFF.

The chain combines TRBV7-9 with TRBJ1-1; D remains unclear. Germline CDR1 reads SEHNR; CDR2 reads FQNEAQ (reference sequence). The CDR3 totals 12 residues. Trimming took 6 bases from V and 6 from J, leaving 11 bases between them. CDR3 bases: TGTGCCAGCAGGGTGGGAGTTTCTGAAGCTTTCTTT. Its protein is CASRVGVSEAFF.

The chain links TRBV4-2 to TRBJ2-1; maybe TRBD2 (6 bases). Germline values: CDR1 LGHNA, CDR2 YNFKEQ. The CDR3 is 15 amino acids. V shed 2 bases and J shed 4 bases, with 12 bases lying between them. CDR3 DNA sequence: TGTGCCAGCAGCCAACCCGGGACTGGATACAATGAGCAGTTCTTC. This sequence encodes CASSQPGTGYNEQFF.

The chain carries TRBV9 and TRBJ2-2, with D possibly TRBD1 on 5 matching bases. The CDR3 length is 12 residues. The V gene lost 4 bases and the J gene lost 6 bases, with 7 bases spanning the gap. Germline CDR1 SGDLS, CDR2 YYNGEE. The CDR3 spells CASSLRAGELFF. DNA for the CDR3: TGTGCCAGCAGCCTCAGGGCCGGGGAGCTGTTTTTT.

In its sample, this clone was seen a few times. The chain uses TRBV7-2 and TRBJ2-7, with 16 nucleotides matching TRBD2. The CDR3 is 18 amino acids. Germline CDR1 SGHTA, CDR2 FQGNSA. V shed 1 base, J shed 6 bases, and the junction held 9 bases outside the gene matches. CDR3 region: CASSLVGLAGGPRSEQYF. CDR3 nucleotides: TGTGCCAGCAGCTTAGTGGGACTAGCGGGAGGGCCGCGATCCGAGCAGTACTTC.

Written as DNA, the CDR3 is TGTGCCAGCAGTGACTCCGGACAGGGAGCAGATACGCAGTATTTT. It encodes CASSDSGQGADTQYF. The chain couples TRBV6-4 to TRBJ2-3, with 8 bases fitting TRBD1. The J segment lost 4 bases and the V segment lost 0 bases, leaving 3 bases of the junction unmatched. Germline CDR1 is MRHNA and CDR2 is SNTAGT. The CDR3 has 15 residues.

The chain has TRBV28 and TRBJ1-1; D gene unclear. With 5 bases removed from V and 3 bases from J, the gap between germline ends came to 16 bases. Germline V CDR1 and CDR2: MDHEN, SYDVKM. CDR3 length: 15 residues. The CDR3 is CASSTSVGDDTEAFF. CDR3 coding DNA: TGTGCCAGCAGTACTAGCGTCGGGGATGACACTGAAGCTTTCTTT.

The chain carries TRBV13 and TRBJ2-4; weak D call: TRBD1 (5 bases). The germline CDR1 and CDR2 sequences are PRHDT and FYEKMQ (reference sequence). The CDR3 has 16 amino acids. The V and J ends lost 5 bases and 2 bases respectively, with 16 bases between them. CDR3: CASSPRSQGPKNIQYF. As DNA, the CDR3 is TGTGCCAGCAGCCCCCGATCGCAGGGCCCCAAAAACATTCAGTACTTC.

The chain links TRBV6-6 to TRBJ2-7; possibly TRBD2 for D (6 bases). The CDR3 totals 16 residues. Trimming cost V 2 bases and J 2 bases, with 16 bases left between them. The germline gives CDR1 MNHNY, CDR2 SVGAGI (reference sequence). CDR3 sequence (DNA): TGTGCCAGCAGTTACACCCCCCTGGACTACGCCTACGAGCAGTACTTC. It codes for CASSYTPLDYAYEQYF.

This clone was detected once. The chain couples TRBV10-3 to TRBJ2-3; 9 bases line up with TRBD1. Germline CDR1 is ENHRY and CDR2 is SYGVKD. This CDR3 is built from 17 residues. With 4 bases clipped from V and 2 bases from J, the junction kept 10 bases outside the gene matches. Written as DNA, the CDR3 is TGTGCCATCAGTGTGCGGACAGGGGACGAGAACACAGATACGCAGTATTTT. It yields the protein CAISVRTGDENTDTQYF.

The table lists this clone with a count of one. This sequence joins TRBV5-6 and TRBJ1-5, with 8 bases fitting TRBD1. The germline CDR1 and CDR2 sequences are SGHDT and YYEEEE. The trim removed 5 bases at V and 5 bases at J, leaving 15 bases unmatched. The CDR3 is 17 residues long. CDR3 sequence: CASSSTGTGNIDQPQHF. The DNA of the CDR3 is TGTGCCAGCAGTTCCACCGGGACAGGTAATATCGATCAGCCCCAGCATTTT.

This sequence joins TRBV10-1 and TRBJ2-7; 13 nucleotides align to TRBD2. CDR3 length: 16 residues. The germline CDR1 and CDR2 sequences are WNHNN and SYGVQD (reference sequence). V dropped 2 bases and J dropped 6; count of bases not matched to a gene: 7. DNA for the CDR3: TGCGCCAGCAGTGAGCGGACTAGCGGGAGAGTGGGCGAGCAGTACTTC. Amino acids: CASSERTSGRVGEQYF.

For the CDR3, the DNA is TGCAGTGCTAGTCCTGGGGGGGAGACCCAGTACTTC. Encoded protein: CSASPGGETQYF. The chain carries TRBV20-1 and TRBJ2-5, with D maybe TRBD2 (6 bases). Deletions cut 3 bases from V and 5 bases from J, with 10 bases between. Germline-derived CDR1 and CDR2 are DFQATT and SNEGSKA (reference sequence). The CDR3 contains 12 residues.

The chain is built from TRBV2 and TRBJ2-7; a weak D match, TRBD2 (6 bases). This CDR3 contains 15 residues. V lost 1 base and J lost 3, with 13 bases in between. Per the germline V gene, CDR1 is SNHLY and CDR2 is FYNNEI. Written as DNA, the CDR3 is TGTGCCAGCAGTGAAGAAGGCGGGACCGGCTACGAGCAGTACTTC. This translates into CASSEEGGTGYEQYF.

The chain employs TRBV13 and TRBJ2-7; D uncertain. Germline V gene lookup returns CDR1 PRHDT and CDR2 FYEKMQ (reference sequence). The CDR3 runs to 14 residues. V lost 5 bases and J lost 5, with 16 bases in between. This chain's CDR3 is CASSPWSSGHEQYF. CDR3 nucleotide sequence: TGTGCCAGCAGCCCGTGGTCGTCTGGGCACGAGCAGTACTTC.

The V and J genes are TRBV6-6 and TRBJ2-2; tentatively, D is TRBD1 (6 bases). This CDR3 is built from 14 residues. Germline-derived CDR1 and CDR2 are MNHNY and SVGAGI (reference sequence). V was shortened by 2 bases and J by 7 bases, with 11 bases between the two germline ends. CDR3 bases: TGTGCCAGCAGTTACGGGACAAGGGACGGGGAGCTGTTTTTT. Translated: CASSYGTRDGELFF.

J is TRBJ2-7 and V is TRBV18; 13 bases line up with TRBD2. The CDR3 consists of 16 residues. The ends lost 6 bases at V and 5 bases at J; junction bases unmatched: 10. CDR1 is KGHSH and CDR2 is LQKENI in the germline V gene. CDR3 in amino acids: CASSTRLAGGINEQYF. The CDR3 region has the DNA TGTGCCAGCTCCACCAGACTAGCGGGAGGAATTAACGAGCAGTACTTC.

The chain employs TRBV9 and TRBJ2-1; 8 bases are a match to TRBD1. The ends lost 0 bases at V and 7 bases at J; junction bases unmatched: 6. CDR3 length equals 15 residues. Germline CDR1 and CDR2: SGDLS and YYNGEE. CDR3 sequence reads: CASSVEQGGVNEQFF. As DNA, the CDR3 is TGTGCCAGCAGCGTAGAACAGGGGGGCGTGAATGAGCAGTTCTTC.